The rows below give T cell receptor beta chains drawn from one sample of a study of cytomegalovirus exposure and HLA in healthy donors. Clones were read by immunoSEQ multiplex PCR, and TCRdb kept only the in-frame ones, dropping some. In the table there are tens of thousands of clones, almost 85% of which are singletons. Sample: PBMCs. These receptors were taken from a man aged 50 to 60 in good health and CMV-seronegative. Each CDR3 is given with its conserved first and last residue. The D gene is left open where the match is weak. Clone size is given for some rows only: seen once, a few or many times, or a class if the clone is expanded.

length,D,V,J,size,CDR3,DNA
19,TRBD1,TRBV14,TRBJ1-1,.,CASSQDALGTGMEWGEAFF,TGTGCCAGCAGCCAAGATGCCCTAGGGACAGGGATGGAATGGGGTGAAGCTTTCTTT
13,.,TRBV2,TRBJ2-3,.,CASSDDNTDTQYF,TGTGCCAGCAGTGATGACAACACAGATACGCAGTATTTT
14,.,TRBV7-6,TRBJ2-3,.,CASSLGASTDTQYF,TGTGCCAGCAGCTTAGGGGCTAGCACAGATACGCAGTATTTT
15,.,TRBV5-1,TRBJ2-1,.,CASSKQGYSYNEQFF,TGCGCCAGCAGCAAACAGGGATACTCCTACAATGAGCAGTTCTTC
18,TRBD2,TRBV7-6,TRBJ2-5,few,CASSSLIPQRGGQETQYF,TGTGCCAGCAGCTCCTTGATCCCGCAGCGGGGGGGCCAAGAGACCCAGTACTTC
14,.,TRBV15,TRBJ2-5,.,CATSREPASETQYF,TGTGCCACCAGCAGAGAACCAGCGTCGGAGACCCAGTACTTC
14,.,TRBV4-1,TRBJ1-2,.,CASSPEGLNYGYTF,TGCGCCAGCAGCCCCGAAGGACTTAACTATGGCTACACCTTC
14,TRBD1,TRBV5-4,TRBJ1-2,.,CASSLPGTGGAYTF,TGTGCCAGCAGCTTGCCGGGGACAGGGGGCGCCTACACCTTC
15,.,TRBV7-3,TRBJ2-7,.,CASSAYTGSGFEQYF,TGTGCCAGCAGCGCCTACACAGGATCTGGCTTCGAGCAGTACTTC
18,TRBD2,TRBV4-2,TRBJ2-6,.,CASSQGTSGGTGANVLTF,TGTGCCAGCAGCCAAGGGACTAGCGGGGGGACTGGGGCCAACGTCCTGACTTTC
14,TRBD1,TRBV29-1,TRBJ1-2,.,CSVAGQGAFGGYTF,TGCAGCGTGGCGGGACAGGGGGCCTTCGGTGGCTACACCTTC
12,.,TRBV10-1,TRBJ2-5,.,CASSPGQETQYF,TGCGCCAGCAGTCCGGGGCAAGAGACCCAGTACTTC
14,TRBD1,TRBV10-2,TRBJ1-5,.,CARGTGTGVQPQHF,TGCGCCCGAGGAACCGGGACAGGGGTACAGCCCCAGCATTTT
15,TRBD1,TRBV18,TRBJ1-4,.,CASSPMGTANEKLFF,TGTGCCAGCTCACCGATGGGGACAGCTAATGAAAAACTGTTTTTT
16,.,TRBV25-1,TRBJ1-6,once,CASSGLGLSYNSPLHF,TGTGCCAGCAGTGGCCTGGGGCTCTCCTATAATTCACCCCTCCACTTT
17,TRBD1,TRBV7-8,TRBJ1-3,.,CASSLGAGGSSGNTIYF,TGTGCCAGCAGCTTAGGGGCAGGGGGGTCCTCTGGAAACACCATATATTTT
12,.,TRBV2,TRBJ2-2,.,CASSDRTGELFF,TGTGCCAGCAGTGATCGGACCGGGGAGCTGTTTTTT
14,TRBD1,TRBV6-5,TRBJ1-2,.,CASAQGDLNYGYTF,TGTGCCAGCGCCCAGGGGGACCTAAACTATGGCTACACCTTC
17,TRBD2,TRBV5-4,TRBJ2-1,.,CASSLAFGGAKYNEQFF,TGTGCCAGCAGCTTGGCTTTCGGGGGGGCGAAATACAATGAGCAGTTCTTC
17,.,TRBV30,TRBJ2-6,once,CALAAGTSISGANVLTF,TGTGCCTTAGCCGCCGGGACATCAATCTCTGGGGCCAACGTCCTGACTTTC
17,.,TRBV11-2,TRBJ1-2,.,CASSLGKWGTPFYGYTF,TGTGCCAGCAGCTTAGGGAAATGGGGGACTCCCTTCTATGGCTACACCTTC
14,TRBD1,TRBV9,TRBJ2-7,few,CASSVTGESYEQYF,TGTGCCAGCAGCGTCACAGGGGAGTCCTACGAGCAGTACTTC
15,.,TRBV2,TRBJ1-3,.,CASSPKDRRGNTIYF,TGTGCCAGCAGTCCTAAAGACCGGAGAGGAAACACCATATATTTT
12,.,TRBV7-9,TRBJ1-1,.,CSSSPQGFEAFF,TGTTCCAGCAGCCCCCAGGGATTTGAAGCTTTCTTT
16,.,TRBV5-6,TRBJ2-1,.,CASSLWGPLTHNEQFF,TGTGCCAGCAGCTTGTGGGGGCCTCTCACACACAATGAGCAGTTCTTC
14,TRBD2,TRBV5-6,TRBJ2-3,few,CASSFGTSADTQYF,TGTGCCAGCAGCTTCGGGACTAGCGCCGATACGCAGTATTTT
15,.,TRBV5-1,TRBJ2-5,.,CASSLNVAGQETQYF,TGCGCCAGCAGCTTGAACGTTGCAGGGCAAGAGACCCAGTACTTC
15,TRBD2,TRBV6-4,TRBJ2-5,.,CASSVPREGKETQYF,TGTGCCAGCAGTGTCCCTCGGGAGGGAAAAGAGACCCAGTACTTC
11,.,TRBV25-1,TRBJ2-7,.,CASSDKYEQYF,TGTGCCAGCAGTGATAAGTACGAGCAGTACTTC